Below are 9 T cell receptor beta chains sequenced from a single sample in a study of blood T cell repertoires in COVID-19. Clones were sequenced by immunoSEQ multiplex PCR, and TCRdb holds only the in-frame ones, with some missing. The sample includes about 140,000 clones, more than 75% of them seen just once. Sample: peripheral blood. The receptor set was obtained from a woman between 40 and 50 years old with acute or convalescent COVID-19.

V gene TRBV4-2 combines with J gene TRBJ2-5; 14 bases are shared with TRBD2. Per the germline V gene, CDR1 is LGHNA and CDR2 is YNFKEQ. The V and J ends lost 5 bases and 5 bases, in that order; junction bases with no gene match: 4. The CDR3 runs to 15 residues. CDR3 DNA: TGTGCCAGCAGCGGGACTAGCGGGAGTTCGGAGACCCAGTACTTC. This translates into CASSGTSGSSETQYF.

This chain uses TRBV6-5 with TRBJ1-1; the match to TRBD1 covers 7 bases. V shed 5 bases, J shed 4 bases, and the junction held 10 bases outside the gene matches. Germline-derived CDR1 and CDR2 are MNHEY and SVGAGI. The CDR3 consists of 15 residues. In DNA form, the CDR3 reads TGTGCCAGCAGTCCCCCGGGACAGCGTGCCACTGAAGCTTTCTTT. This encodes CASSPPGQRATEAFF.

J is TRBJ1-2 and V is TRBV7-2; D gene ambiguous. Germline CDR1 is SGHTA and CDR2 is FQGNSA. V was pared by 1 base and J by 7 bases, with 13 bases between. The CDR3 loop spans 14 amino acids. The CDR3 is CASSLEVAVGGYTF. The CDR3 region has the DNA TGTGCCAGCAGCTTAGAGGTGGCGGTTGGTGGCTACACCTTC.

A note on this clone: The junction shows a germline mismatch at one end, possibly a read error. The J gene is TRBJ1-6, the V gene TRBV27; no clear D gene. The CDR3 sequence is 15 residues long. CDR1 and CDR2 (germline): MNHEY, SMNVEV (reference sequence). The CDR3 protein is CASKIWQNYDSPLHF. As DNA, the CDR3 is TGTGCCAGCAAAATCTGGCAGAACTATGATTCACCCCTCCACTTT.

The chain recombines TRBV7-3 with TRBJ2-3; 9 nucleotides agree with TRBD1. CDR3 length: 14 residues. The V gene's germline CDR1 is SGHTA and CDR2 FQGTGA. V lost 5 bases to trimming and J lost 3 bases; unmatched junction nucleotides: 3. CDR3 bases: TGTGCCAGCAGCCTCGGACAGGGGACAGATACGCAGTATTTT. It translates to CASSLGQGTDTQYF.

The V call is TRBV12-3 or TRBV12-4, the J call TRBJ2-5; TRBD1 matches at 8 bases. The CDR3 runs 13 residues. J gave up 5 bases and V 6 bases, and 5 bases lay outside the gene matches. CDR3 in amino acids: CASSRTGRETQYF. CDR3 in DNA: TGTGCCAGCAGCCGGACAGGGAGGGAGACCCAGTACTTC.

DNA of the CDR3: TGCGCCAGCAGCCCGGTGGCAGGGGCTAACTATGGCTACACCTTC. Protein sequence: CASSPVAGANYGYTF. The V and J genes are TRBV5-1 and TRBJ1-2, with D possibly matching TRBD1 (6 bases). Germline V lookup: CDR1 SGHRS, CDR2 YFSETQ. The V gene lost 4 bases and the J gene lost 0 bases, with 13 bases spanning the gap. The length of the CDR3 is 15 residues.

V gene TRBV27 combines with J gene TRBJ1-6; D uncertain. Germline CDR1 MNHEY, CDR2 SMNVEV (reference sequence). The CDR3 runs 16 residues. V was trimmed by 2 bases and J by 9 bases, leaving 17 bases between them. CDR3 sequence (DNA): TGTGCCAGCAGTTTAGTCGGTTCCGTCGGTGGTTCACCCCTCCACTTT. It specifies CASSLVGSVGGSPLHF.

CDR3 sequence: CASSLSRIAYEQYF. CDR3 DNA sequence: TGTGCCAGCAGTTTAAGCAGGATCGCCTACGAGCAGTACTTC. The chain uses TRBV27 and TRBJ2-7; no firm D call. The V end lost 2 bases, the J end lost 2 bases, and 10 bases lay between the germline ends. CDR1 is MNHEY, CDR2 SMNVEV, per germline (reference sequence). The CDR3 sequence is 14 residues long.